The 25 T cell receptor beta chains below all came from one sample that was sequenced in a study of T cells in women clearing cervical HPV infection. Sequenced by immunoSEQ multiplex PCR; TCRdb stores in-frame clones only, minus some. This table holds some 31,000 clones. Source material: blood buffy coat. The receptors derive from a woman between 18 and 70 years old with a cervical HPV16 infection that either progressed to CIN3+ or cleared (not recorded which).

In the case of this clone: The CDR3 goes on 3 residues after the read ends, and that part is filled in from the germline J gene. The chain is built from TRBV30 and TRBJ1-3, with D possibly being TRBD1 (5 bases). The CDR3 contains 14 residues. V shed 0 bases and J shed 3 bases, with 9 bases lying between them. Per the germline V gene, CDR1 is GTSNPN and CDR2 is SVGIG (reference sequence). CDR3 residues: CAWSVHQGGNTIYF. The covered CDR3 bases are TGTGCCTGGAGTGTACACCAGGGTGGAAACACC.

CDR3 sequence reads: CASSDQREVNNEQFF. The CDR3 bases that were read are TGTGCCAGCAGTGACCAGCGGGAGGTTAACAATGAG. The chain recombines TRBV7-9 with TRBJ2-1, with 9 nucleotides matching TRBD2. The read is 3 residues too short to cover the CDR3 end, so that end is filled in from the germline J gene. The trim removed 6 bases at V and 5 bases at J, leaving 8 bases unmatched. The germline CDR1 and CDR2 sequences are SEHNR and FQNEAQ (reference sequence). The CDR3 covers 15 residues.

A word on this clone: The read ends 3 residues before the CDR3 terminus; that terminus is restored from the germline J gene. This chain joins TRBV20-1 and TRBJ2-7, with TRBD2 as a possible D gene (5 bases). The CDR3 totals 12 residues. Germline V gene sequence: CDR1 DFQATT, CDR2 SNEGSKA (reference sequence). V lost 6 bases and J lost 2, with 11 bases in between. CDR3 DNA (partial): TGCAGTGCGAGGACTTCAGCCTACGAG. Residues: CSARTSAYE. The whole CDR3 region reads CSARTSAYEQYF.

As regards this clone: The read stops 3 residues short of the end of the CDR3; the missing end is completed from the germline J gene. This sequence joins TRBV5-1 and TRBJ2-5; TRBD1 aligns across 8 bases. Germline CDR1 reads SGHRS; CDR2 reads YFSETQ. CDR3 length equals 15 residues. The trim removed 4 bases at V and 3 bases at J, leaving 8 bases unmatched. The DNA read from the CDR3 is TGCGCCAGCAGCCCGGGGACAGGCGCAGAAGAGACC. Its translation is CASSPGTGAEET. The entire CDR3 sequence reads CASSPGTGAEETQYF.

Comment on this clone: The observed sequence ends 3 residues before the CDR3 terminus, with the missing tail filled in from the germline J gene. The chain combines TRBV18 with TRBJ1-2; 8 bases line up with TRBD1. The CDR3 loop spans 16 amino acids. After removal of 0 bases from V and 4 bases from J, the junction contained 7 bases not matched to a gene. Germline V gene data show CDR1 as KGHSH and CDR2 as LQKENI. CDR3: CASSPPARDRGYGYTF. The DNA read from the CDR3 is TGTGCCAGCTCACCACCGGCTAGAGACAGGGGCTATGGC.

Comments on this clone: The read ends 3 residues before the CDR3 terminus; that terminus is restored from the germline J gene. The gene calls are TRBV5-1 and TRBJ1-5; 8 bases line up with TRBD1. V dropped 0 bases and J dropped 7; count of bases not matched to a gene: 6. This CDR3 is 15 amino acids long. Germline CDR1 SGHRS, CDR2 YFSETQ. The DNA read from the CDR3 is TGCGCCAGCAGCTTGGGACAGGGGAACGGGCAGCCC. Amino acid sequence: CASSLGQGNGQP. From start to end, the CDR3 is CASSLGQGNGQPQHF.

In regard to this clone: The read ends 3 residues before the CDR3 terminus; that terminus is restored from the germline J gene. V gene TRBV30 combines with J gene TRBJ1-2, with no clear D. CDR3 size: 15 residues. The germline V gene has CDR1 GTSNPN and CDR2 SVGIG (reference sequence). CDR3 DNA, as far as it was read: TGTGCCTGGAGTGTAGGCGGGAGGCACACAGATACC. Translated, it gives CAWSVGGRHTDT. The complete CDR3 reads CAWSVGGRHTDTYTF.

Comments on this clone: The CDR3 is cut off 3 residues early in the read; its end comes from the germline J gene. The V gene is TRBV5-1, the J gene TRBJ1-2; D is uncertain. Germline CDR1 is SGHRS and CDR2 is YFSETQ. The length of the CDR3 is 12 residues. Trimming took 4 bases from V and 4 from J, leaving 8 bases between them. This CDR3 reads CASSASRYGYTF. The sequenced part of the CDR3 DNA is TGCGCCAGCAGCGCGTCACGCTATGGC.

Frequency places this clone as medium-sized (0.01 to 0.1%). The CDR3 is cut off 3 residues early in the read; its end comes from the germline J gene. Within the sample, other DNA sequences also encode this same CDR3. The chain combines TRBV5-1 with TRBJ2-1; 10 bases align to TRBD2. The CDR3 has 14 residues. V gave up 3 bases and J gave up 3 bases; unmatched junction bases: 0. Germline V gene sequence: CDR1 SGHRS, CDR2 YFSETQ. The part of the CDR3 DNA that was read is TGCGCCAGCAGCTCTAGCGGGGGCTACAATGAG. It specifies CASSSSGGYNE. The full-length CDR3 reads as CASSSSGGYNEQFF.

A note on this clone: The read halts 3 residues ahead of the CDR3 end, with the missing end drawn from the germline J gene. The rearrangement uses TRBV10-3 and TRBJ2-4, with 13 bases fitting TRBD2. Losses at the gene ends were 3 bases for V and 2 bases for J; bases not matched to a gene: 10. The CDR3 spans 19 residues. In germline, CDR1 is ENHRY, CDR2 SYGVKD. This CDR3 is CAISEDRTSGGGTKNIQYF. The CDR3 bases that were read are TGTGCCATCAGTGAAGATCGGACTAGCGGGGGAGGGACCAAAAACATT.

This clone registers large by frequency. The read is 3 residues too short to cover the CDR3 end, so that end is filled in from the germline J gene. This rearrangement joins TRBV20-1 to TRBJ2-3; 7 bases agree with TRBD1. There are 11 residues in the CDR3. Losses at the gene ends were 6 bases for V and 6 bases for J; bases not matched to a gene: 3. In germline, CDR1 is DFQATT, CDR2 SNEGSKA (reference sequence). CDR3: CSAEQGDTQYF. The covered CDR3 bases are TGCAGTGCAGAACAGGGGGATACG.

CDR3 DNA (partial): TGCAGCGTTAAGGGGACAGGGGTGGCCACCGGGGAG. This translates into CSVKGTGVATGE. The entire CDR3 sequence reads CSVKGTGVATGELFF. This chain connects TRBV29-1 to TRBJ2-2; 10 nucleotides agree with TRBD1. The DNA ends 3 residues before the CDR3 does, and the rest of the CDR3 is filled in from the germline J gene. This CDR3 has 15 residues. The ends lost 5 bases at V and 4 bases at J; junction bases unmatched: 7. Germline V gene data show CDR1 as SQVTM and CDR2 as ANQGSEA.

CDR3 DNA, as far as it was read: TGTGCCAGCAGTCCTAGCGGGATGCCCTACGAG. Translated: CASSPSGMPYE. In full, the CDR3 reads CASSPSGMPYEQYF. V usage is TRBV12-3 or TRBV12-4 and J usage is TRBJ2-7; 9 bases map to TRBD2. The read stops 3 residues short of the end of the CDR3; the missing end is completed from the germline J gene. This CDR3 region has 14 residues. Germline trimming cut 5 bases from V and 2 bases from J; bases unmatched to any gene: 4.

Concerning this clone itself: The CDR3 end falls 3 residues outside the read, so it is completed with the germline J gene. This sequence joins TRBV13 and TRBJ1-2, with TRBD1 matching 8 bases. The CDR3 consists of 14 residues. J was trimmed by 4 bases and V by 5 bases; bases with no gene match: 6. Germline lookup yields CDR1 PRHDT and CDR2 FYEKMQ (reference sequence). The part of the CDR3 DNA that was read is TGTGCCAGCAGCCCCCGAGGGACAGGCTATGGC. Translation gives CASSPRGTGYG. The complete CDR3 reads CASSPRGTGYGYTF.

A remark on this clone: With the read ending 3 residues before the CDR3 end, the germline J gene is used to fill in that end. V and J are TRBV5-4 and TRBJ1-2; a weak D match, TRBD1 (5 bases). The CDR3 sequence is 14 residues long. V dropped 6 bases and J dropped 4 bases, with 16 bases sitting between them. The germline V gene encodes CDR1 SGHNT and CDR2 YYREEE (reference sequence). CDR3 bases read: TGTGCCAGCACCTCTCCCCAGGGCCGCTATGGC. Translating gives CASTSPQGRYG. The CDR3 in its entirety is CASTSPQGRYGYTF.

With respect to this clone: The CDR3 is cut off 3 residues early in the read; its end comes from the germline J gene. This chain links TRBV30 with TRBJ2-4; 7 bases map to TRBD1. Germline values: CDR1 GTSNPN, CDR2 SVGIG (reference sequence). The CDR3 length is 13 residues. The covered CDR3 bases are TGTGCCTGGAGTGTAATCGGACAGGTCGGT. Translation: CAWSVIGQVG. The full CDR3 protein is CAWSVIGQVGQYF.

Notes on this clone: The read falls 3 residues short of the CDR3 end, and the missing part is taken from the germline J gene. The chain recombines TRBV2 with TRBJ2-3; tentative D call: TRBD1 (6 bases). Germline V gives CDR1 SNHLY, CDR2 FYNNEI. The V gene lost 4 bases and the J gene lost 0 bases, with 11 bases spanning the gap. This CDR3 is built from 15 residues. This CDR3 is CASSVEGESTDTQYF. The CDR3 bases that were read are TGTGCCAGCAGTGTAGAGGGGGAGAGCACAGATACG.

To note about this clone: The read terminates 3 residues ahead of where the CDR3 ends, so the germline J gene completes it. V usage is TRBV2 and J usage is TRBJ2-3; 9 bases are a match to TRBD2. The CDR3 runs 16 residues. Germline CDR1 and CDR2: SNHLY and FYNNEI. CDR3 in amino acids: CASSERRRGGWETQYF. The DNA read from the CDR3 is TGTGCCAGCAGTGAACGTAGGCGGGGGGGTTGGGAGACG.

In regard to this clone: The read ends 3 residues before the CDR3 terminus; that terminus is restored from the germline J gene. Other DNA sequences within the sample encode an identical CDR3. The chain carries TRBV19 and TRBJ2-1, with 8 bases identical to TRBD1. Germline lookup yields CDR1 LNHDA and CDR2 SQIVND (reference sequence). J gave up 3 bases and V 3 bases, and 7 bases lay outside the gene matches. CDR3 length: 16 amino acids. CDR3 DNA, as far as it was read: TGTGCCAGTAGTATCGACCTCGGGACAGGCTACAATGAG. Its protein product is CASSIDLGTGYNE. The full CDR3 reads CASSIDLGTGYNEQFF.

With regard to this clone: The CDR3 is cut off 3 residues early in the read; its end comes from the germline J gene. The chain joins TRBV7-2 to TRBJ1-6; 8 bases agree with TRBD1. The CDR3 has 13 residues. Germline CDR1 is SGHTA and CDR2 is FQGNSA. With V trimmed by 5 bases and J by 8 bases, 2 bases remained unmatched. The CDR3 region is CASSPDRDSPLHF. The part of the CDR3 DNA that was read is TGTGCCAGCAGCCCGGACAGGGATTCACCC.

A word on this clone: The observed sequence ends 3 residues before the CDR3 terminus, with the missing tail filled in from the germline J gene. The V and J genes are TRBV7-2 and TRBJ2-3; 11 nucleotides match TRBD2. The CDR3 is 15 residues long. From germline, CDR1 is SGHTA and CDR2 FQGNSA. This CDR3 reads CASSLLAGGRETQYF. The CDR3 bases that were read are TGTGCCAGCAGCCTATTAGCGGGGGGGCGGGAGACG.

CDR3 loop: CASSPLTSGSYNDYTF. CDR3 bases read: TGTGCCAGCAGCCCATTGACTAGCGGGTCTTACAATGAC. The chain links TRBV7-6 to TRBJ1-2; D is unclear. Read data end 3 residues before the CDR3 end; the end is taken from the germline J gene. Germline V lookup: CDR1 SGHVS, CDR2 FNYEAQ. CDR3 size: 16 residues. The complete variable domain, with remaining parts taken from reference TRBV7-6 and TRBJ1-2, reads GAGVSQSPRYKVTKRGQDVALRCDPISGHVSLYWYRQALGQGPEFLTYFNYEAQQDKSGLPNDRFSAERPEGSISTLTIQRTEQRDSAMYRCASSPLTSGSYNDYTFGSGTRLTVV.

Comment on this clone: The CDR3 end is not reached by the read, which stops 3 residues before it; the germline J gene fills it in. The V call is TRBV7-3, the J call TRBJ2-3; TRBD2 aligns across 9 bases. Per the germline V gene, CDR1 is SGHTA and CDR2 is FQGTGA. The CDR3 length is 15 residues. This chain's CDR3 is CASSLAGGRQETQYF. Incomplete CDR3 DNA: TGTGCCAGCAGCTTAGCGGGGGGGCGCCAAGAGACG.

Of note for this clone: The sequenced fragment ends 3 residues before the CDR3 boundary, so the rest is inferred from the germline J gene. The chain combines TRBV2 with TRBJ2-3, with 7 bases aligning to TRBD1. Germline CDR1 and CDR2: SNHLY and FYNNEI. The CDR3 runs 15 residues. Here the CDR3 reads CASRRDSHSNQPQYF. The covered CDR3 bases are TGTGCCAGCAGGAGGGACAGTCATAGCAATCAGCCG.

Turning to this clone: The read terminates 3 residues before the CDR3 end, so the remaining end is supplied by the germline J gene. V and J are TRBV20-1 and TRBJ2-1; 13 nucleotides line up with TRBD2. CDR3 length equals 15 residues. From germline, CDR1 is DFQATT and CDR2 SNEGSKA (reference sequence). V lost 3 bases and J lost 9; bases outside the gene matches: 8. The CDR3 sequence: CSARDTSGRAGEQFF. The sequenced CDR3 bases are TGCAGTGCTAGGGACACTAGCGGGAGGGCCGGTGAG.